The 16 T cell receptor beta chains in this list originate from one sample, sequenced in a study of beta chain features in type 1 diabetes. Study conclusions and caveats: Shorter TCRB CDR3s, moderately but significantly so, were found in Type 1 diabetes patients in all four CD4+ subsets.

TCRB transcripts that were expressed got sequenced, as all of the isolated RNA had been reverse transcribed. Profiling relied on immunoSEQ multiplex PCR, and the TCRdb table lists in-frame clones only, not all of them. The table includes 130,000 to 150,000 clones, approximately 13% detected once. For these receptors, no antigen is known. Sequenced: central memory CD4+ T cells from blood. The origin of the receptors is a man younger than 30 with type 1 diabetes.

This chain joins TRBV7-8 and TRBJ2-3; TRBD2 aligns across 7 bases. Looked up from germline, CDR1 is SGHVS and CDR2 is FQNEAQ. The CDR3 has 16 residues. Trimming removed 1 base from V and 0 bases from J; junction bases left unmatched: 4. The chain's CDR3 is CASSLGGRVSTDTQYF. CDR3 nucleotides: TGTGCCAGCAGCTTAGGAGGGAGGGTTAGCACAGATACGCAGTATTTT.

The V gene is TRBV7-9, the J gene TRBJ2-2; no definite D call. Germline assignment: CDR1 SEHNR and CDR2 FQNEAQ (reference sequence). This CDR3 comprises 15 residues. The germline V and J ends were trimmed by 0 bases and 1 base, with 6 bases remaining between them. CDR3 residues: CASSLAAVNTGELFF. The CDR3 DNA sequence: TGTGCCAGCAGCTTAGCGGCCGTGAACACCGGGGAGCTGTTTTTT.

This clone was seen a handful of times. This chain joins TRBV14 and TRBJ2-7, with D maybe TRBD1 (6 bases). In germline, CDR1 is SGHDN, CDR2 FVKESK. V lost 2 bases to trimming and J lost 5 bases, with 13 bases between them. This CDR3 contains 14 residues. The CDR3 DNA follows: TGTGCCAGCAGCCAAAGGACAGCAAAAAACGAGCAGTACTTC. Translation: CASSQRTAKNEQYF. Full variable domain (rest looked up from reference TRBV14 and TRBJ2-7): EAGVTQFPSHSVIEKGQTVTLRCDPISGHDNLYWYRRVMGKEIKFLLHFVKESKQDESGMPNNRFLAERTGGTYSTLKVQPAELEDSGVYFCASSQRTAKNEQYFGPGTRLTVT.

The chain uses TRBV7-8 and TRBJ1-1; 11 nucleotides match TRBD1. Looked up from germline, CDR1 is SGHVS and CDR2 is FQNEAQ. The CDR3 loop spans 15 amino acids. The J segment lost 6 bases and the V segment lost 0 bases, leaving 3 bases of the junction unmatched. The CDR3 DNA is TGTGCCAGCAGCTTAGCGCAGGGACAGGGGGCTGAAGCTTTCTTT. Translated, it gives CASSLAQGQGAEAFF.

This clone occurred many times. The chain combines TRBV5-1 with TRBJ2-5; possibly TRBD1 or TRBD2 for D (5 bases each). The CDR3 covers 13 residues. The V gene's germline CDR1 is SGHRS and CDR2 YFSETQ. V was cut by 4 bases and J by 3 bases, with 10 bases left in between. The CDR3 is CASSTGTEETQYF. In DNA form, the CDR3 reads TGCGCCAGCAGCACTGGGACCGAAGAGACCCAGTACTTC.

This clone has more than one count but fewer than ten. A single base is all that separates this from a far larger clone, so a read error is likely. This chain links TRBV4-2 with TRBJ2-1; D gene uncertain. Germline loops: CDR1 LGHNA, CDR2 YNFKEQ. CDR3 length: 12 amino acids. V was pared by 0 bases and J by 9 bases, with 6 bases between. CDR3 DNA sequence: TGTGCCAGCAGCCAAGATTATCGTGAGCAGTTCTTC. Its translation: CASSQDYREQFF.

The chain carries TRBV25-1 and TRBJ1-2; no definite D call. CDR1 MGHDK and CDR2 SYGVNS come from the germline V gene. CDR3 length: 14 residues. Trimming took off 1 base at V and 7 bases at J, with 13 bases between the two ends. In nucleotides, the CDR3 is TGTGCCAGCAGTGAATCCTCGCGCGGGTGTGGCTACACCTTC. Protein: CASSESSRGCGYTF.

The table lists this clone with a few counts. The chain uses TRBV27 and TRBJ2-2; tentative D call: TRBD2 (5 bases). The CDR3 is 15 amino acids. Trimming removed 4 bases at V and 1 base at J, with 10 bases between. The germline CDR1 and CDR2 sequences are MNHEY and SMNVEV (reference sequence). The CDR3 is CASSSFGLNTGELFF. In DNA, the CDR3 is TGTGCCAGCAGTTCATTTGGACTGAACACCGGGGAGCTGTTTTTT.

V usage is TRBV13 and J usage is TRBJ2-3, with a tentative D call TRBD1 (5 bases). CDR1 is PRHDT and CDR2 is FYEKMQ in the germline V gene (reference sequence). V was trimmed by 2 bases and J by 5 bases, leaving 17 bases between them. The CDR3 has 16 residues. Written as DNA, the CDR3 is TGTGCCAGCAGCTTACGGTTCTTGGGGCATGGAGATACGCAGTATTTT. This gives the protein CASSLRFLGHGDTQYF.

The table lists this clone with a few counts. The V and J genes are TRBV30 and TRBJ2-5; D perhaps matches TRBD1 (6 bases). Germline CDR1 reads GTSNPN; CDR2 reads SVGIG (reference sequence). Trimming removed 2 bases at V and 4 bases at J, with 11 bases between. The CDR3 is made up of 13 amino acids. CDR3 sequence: CAWSKNRAETQYF. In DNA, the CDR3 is TGTGCCTGGAGTAAAAACAGGGCAGAGACCCAGTACTTC.

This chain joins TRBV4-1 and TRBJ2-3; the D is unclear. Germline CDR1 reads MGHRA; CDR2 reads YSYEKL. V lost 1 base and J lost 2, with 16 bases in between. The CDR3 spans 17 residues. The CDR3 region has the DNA TGCGCCAGCAGCCAAGCGCTTTATTCCCAAACCACAGATACGCAGTATTTT. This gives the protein CASSQALYSQTTDTQYF.

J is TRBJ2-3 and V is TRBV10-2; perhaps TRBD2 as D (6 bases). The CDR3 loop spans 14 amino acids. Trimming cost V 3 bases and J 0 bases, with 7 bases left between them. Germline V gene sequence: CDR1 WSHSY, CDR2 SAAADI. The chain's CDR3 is CASSDSGSTDTQYF. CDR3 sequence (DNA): TGCGCCAGCAGTGACAGCGGGAGCACAGATACGCAGTATTTT.

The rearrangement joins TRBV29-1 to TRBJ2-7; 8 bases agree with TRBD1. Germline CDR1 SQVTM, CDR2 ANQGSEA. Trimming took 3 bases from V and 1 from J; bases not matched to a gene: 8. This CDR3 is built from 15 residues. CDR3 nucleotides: TGCAGCGTTGAGCGGACAGGGTCCTCATCCTACGAGCAGTACTTC. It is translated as CSVERTGSSSYEQYF.

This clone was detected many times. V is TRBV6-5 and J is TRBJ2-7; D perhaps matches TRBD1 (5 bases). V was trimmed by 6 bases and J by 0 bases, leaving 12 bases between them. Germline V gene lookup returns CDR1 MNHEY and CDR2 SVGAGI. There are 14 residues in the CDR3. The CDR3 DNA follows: TGTGCCAGCAGAAGCCCGACAGACTCCTACGAGCAGTACTTC. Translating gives CASRSPTDSYEQYF.

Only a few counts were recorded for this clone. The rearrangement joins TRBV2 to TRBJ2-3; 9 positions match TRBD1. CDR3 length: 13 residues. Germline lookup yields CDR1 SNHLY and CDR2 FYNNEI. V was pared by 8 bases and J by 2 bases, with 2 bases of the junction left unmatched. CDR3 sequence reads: CASGQGITDTQYF. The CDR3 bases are TGTGCCAGCGGACAGGGGATCACAGATACGCAGTATTTT.

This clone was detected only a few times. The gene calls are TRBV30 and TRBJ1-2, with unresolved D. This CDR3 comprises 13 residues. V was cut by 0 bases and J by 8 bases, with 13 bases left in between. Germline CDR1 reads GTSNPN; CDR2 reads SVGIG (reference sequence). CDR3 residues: CAWSVRQSRGYTF. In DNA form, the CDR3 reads TGTGCCTGGAGTGTACGCCAAAGTCGCGGCTACACCTTC.